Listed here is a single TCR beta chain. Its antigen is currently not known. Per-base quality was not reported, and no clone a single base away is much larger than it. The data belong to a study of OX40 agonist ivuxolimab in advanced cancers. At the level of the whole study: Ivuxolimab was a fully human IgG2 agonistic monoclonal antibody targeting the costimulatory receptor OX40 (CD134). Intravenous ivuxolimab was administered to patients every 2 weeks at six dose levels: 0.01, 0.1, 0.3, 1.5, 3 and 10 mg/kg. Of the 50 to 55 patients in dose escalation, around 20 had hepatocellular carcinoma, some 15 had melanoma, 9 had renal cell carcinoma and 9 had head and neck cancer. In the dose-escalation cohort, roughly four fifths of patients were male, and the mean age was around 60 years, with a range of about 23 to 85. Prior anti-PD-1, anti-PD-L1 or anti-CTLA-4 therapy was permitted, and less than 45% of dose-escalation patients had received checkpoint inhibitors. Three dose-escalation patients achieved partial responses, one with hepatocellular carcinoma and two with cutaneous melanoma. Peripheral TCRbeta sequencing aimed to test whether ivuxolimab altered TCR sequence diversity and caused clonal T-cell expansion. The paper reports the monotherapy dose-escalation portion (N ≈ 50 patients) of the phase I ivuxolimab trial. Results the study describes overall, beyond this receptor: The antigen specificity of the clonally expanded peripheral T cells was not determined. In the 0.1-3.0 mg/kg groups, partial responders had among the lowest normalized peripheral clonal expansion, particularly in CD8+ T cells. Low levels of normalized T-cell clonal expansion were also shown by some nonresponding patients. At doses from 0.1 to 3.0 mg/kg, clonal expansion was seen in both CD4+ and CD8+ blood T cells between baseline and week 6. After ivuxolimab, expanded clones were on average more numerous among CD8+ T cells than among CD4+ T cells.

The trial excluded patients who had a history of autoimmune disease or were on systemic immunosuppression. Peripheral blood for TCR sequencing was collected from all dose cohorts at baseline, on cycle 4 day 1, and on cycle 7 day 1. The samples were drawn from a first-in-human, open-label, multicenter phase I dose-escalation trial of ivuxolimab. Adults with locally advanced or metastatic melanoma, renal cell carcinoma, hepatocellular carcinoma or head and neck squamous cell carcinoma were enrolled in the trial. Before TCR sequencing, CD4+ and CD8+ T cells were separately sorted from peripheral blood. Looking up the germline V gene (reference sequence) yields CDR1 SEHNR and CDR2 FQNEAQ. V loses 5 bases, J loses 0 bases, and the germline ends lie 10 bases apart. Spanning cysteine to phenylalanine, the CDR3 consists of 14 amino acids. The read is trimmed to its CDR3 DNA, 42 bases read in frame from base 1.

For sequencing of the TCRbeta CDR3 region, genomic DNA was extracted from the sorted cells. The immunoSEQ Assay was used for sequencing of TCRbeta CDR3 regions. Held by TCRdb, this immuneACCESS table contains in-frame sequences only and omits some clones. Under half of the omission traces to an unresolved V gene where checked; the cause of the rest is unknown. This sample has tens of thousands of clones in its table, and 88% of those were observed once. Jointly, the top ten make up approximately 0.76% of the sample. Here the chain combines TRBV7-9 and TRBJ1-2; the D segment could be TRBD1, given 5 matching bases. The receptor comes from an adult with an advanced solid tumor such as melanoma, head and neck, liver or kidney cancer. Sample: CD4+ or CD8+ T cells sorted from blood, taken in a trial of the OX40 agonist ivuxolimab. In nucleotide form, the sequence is TGTGCCAGCAGCCATCAGGGAGCTAACTATGGCTACACCTTC. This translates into CASSHQGANYGYTF.